This T cell receptor (beta chain) comes out of a study of cytomegalovirus exposure and HLA in healthy donors. Comments on this clone: The antigen remains unidentified.

V was clipped by 5 bases and J by 0 bases, with 13 bases between them. The CDR3 covers 15 residues. Germline V gene sequence: CDR1 SGHRS, CDR2 YFSETQ. Despite likely unrecorded immune exposures, the donors were nominally healthy at the time of sampling. Study-level findings and limits: With further analysis later on, most CMV-associated TCR beta chains appeared HLA-restricted. A further, later analysis showed that HLA-associated TCR beta chains (compared with equally common others) were more clonally expanded.

Primers: 60 Vbeta forward and 13 Jbeta reverse. The table came from immunoSEQ multiplex PCR; TCRdb's copy has only in-frame clones and leaves some out. The sample yields about 130,000 clones, of which the top ten take up 2%. Sequencing was performed on PBMCs. The origin of this receptor is a woman aged 55-70 years in good health and CMV-seronegative. The V and J genes are TRBV5-1 and TRBJ2-3, with D perhaps matching TRBD1 (5 bases). In DNA, the CDR3 is TGCGCCAGCAGACCTCAGGGTACTAGCACAGATACGCAGTATTTT. It specifies CASRPQGTSTDTQYF.